The 5 T cell receptor beta chains listed next were all sequenced from one sample in a study of blood T cell repertoires in COVID-19 (TCRdb year 2020). The library was produced with the immunoSEQ multiplex PCR assay. TCRdb carries this immuneACCESS record with in-frame sequences only. Its versions omit some clonotypes, under half of them owing to an unresolved V gene in the studies checked, with the rest unexplained. The sample has some 150,000 clones on record, about 87% of them singletons. 35% to 55% of the sample comes from the top ten. Sequenced: peripheral blood. Receptor source: a human donor in a cohort sampled during active COVID-19.

This clone was counted once. The chain has TRBV2 and TRBJ1-4; D is undetermined. The V gene's germline CDR1 is SNHLY and CDR2 FYNNEI. The CDR3 has 16 residues. V gave up 3 bases and J gave up 3 bases, with 14 bases separating them. The CDR3 DNA reads as TGTGCCAGCAGTGACGCAGATGAGGGTTCTAATGAAAAACTGTTTTTT. The encoded protein is CASSDADEGSNEKLFF.

V usage is TRBV7-9 and J usage is TRBJ1-1; 10 bases line up with TRBD1. The germline V gene encodes CDR1 SEHNR and CDR2 FQNEAQ (reference sequence). V shed 1 base, J shed 2 bases, and the junction held 4 bases outside the gene matches. The CDR3 spans 16 residues. The CDR3 loop reads CASSLGDRGSNTEAFF. In nucleotides, the CDR3 is TGTGCCAGCAGCTTAGGGGACAGGGGCTCTAACACTGAAGCTTTCTTT.

The chain joins TRBV4-2 to TRBJ2-5, with 10 positions matching TRBD2. This CDR3 is 15 amino acids long. CDR1 LGHNA and CDR2 YNFKEQ come from the germline V gene. V shed 2 bases and J 3 bases; nucleotides not matched to a gene: 3. The chain's CDR3 is CASSQLLAGKETQYF. CDR3 DNA: TGTGCCAGCAGCCAACTACTAGCGGGGAAAGAGACCCAGTACTTC.

The chain has TRBV7-2 and TRBJ2-7; 9 bases fit TRBD2. The CDR3 is 15 amino acids. V gave up 1 base and J gave up 3 bases; unmatched junction bases: 4. Germline CDR1 reads SGHTA; CDR2 reads FQGNSA. CDR3 residues: CASSLGSGGSYEQYF. DNA for the CDR3: TGTGCCAGCAGCTTAGGTAGCGGGGGCAGCTACGAGCAGTACTTC.

CDR3 DNA sequence: TGTGCCAGCAGCGTTCACCCCGAGGCAGGGAAAGGCTACACCTTC. Protein: CASSVHPEAGKGYTF. The V and J genes are TRBV9 and TRBJ1-2, with D tentatively TRBD1 (5 bases). The CDR3 contains 15 residues. Germline assignment: CDR1 SGDLS and CDR2 YYNGEE. The V end lost 2 bases, the J end lost 8 bases, and 19 bases lay between the germline ends.